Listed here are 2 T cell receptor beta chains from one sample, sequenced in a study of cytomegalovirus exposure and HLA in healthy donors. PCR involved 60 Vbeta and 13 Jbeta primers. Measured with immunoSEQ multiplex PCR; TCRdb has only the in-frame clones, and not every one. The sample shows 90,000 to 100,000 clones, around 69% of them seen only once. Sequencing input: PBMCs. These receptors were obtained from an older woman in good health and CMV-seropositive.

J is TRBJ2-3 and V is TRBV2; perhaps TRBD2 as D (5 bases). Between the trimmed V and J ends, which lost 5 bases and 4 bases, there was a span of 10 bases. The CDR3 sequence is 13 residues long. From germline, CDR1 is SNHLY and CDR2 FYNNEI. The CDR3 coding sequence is TGTGCCAGCAGTTACCAGGAGGCAGATACGCAGTATTTT. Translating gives CASSYQEADTQYF.

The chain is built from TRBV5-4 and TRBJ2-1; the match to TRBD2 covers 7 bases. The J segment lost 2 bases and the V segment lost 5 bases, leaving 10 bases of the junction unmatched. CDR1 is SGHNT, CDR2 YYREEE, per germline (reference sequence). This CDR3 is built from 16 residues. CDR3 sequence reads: CASRMGGNRAYNEQFF. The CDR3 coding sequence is TGTGCCAGCAGAATGGGGGGGAACCGAGCCTACAATGAGCAGTTCTTC. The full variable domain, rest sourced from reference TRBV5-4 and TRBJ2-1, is ETGVTQSPTHLIKTRGQQVTLRCSSQSGHNTVSWYQQALGQGPQFIFQYYREEENGRGNFPPRFSGLQFPNYSSELNVNALELDDSALYLCASRMGGNRAYNEQFFGPGTRLTVL.